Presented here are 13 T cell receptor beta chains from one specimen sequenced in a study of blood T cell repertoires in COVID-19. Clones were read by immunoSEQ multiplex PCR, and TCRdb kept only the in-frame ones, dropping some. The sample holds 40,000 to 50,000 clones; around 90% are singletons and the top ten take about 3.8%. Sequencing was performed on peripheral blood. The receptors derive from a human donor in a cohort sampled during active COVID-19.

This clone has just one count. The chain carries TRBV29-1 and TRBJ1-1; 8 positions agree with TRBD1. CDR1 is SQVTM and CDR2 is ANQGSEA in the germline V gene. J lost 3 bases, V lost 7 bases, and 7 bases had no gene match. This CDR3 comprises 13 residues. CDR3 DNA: TGCAGCGCGTGGGACAGGTTATACACTGAAGCTTTCTTT. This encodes CSAWDRLYTEAFF. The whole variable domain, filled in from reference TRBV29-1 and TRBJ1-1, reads SAVISQKPSRDICQRGTSLTIQCQVDSQVTMMFWYRQQPGQSLTLIATANQGSEATYESGFVIDKFPISRPNLTFSTLTVSNMSPEDSSIYLCSAWDRLYTEAFFGQGTRLTVV.

As DNA, the CDR3 is TGTGCCAGCAGCTCTGGACAGGGGAGGACCACTGAAGCTTTCTTT. It encodes CASSSGQGRTTEAFF. The genes are TRBV7-9 and TRBJ1-1, with 9 positions matching TRBD1. V trimming: 4 bases; J trimming: 4 bases; junction bases outside the gene matches: 7. Per germline, CDR1 SEHNR and CDR2 FQNEAQ (reference sequence). The CDR3 is 15 residues long.

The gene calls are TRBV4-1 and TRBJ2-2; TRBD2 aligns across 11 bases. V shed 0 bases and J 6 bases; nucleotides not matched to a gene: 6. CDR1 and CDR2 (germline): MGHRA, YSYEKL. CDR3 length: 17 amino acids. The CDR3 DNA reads TGCGCCAGCAGCCAAGATAGCGGGAGGGCCTTCCCCGGGGAGCTGTTTTTT. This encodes CASSQDSGRAFPGELFF.

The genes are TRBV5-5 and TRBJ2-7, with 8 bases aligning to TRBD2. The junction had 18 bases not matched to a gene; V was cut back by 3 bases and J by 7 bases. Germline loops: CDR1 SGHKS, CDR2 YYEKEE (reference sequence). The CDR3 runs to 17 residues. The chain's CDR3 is CASSSAAGAGGTWEQYF. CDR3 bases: TGTGCCAGCAGCTCCGCCGCGGGGGCGGGGGGTACATGGGAGCAGTACTTC.

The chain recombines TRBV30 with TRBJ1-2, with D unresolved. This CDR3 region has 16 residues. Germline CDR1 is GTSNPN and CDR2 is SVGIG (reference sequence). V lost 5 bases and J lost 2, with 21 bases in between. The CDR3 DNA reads TGTGCCTGGTCGAGAGGCGGTGGCGGACTGAACTATGGCTACACCTTC. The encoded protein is CAWSRGGGGLNYGYTF.

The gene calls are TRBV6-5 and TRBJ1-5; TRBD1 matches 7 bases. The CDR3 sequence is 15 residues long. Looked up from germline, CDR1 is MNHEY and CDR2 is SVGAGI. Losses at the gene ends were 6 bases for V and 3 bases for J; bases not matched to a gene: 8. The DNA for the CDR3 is TGTGCCAGCAGCCGAGGACAGGTCGTCAATCAGCCCCAGCATTTT. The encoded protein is CASSRGQVVNQPQHF.

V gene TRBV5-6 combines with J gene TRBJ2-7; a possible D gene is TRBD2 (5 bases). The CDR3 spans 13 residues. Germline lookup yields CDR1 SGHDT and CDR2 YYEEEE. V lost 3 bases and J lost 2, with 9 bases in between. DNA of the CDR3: TGTGCCAGCAGCTCGAGGGCCACCTACGAGCAGTACTTC. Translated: CASSSRATYEQYF.

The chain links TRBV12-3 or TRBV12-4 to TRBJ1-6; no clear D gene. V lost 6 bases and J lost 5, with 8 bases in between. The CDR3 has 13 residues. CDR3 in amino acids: CASRNRDNSPLHF. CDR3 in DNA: TGTGCCAGCAGGAACAGAGATAATTCACCCCTCCACTTT.

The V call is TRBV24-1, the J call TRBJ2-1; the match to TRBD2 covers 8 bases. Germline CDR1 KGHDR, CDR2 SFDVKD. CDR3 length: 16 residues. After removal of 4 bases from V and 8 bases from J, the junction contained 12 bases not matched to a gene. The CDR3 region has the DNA TGTGCCACCAGTGACGCGAGCGGGAGAGCCTTCTATGAGCAGTTCTTC. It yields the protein CATSDASGRAFYEQFF.

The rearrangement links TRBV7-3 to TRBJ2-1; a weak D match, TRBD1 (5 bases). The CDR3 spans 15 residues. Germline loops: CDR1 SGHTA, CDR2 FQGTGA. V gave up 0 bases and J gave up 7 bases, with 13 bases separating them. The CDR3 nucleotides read TGTGCCAGCAGCTTAACATTCGGCAAGGGGAATGAGCAGTTCTTC. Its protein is CASSLTFGKGNEQFF.

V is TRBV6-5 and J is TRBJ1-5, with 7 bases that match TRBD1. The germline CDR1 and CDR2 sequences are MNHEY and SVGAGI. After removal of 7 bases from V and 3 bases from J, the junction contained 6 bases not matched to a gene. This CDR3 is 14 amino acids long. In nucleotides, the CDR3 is TGTGCCAGCAATTCCCAGGGGGTCAATCAGCCCCAGCATTTT. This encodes CASNSQGVNQPQHF.

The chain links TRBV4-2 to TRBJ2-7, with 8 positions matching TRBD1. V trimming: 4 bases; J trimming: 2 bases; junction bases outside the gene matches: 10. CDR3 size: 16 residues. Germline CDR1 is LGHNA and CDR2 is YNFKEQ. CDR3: CASSPPRTGRAYEQYF. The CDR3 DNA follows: TGTGCCAGCAGCCCCCCTAGGACAGGGCGAGCCTACGAGCAGTACTTC.

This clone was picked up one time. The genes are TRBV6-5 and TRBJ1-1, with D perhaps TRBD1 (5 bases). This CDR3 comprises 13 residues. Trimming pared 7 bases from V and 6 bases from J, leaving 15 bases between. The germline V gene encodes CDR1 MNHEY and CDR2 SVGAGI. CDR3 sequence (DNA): TGTGCCAGCATGGGGGGTTTTGGGTCTGAAGCTTTCTTT. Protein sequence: CASMGGFGSEAFF.